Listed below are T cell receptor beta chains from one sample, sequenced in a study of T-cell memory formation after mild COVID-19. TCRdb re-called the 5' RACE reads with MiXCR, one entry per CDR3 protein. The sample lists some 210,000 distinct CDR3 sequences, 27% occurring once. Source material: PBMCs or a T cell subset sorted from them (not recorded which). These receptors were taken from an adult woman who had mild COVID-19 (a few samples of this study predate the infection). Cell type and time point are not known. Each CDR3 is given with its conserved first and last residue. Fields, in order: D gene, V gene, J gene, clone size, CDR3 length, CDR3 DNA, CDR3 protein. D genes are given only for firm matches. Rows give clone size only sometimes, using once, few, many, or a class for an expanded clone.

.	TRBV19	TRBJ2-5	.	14	TGTGCCAGTAGTAACCCCGGGGCCGCGGAGACCCAGTACTTC	CASSNPGAAETQYF
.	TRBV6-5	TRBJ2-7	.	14	TGTGCCAGCAGTACCACAGGGCGAGGCGGCGAGCAGTACTTC	CASSTTGRGGEQYF
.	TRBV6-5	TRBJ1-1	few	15	TGTGCCAGCAGTTACTTCGACACCTTGAACACTGAAGCTTTCTTT	CASSYFDTLNTEAFF
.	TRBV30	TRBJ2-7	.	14	TGTGCCTGGAACGGTGAGGGCAGAACCTACGAGCAGTACTTC	CAWNGEGRTYEQYF
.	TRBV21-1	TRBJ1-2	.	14	TGTGCCAGCAGCCCGGAAAGTGTATGCTATGGCTACACCTTC	CASSPESVCYGYTF
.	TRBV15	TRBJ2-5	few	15	TGTGCCACCAGCGGAAGAGGGGGGTTCCAAGAGACCCAGTACTTC	CATSGRGGFQETQYF
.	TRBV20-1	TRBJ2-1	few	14	TGCAGTGCTAGAGTGGGGAGCTCCTACAATGAGCAGTTCTTC	CSARVGSSYNEQFF
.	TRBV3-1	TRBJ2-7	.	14	TGTGCCAGCAGCCAAGACCTCGGCCCCTACGAGCAGTACTTC	CASSQDLGPYEQYF
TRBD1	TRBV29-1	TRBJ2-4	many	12	TGCAGCGCGGGACAGGCCCAAAACATTCAGTACTTC	CSAGQAQNIQYF
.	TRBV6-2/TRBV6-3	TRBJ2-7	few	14	TGTGCCAGCAGTTACTTTTCCTACCGCTACGAGCAGTACTTC	CASSYFSYRYEQYF
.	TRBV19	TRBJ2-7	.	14	TGTGCCACTACCCGGCCAGGTAAAAGCTACGAGCAGTACTTC	CATTRPGKSYEQYF
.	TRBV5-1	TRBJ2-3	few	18	TGCGCCAGCAGCTTGGAGGGGTGGAGCGGAACTAGCACAGATACGCAGTATTTT	CASSLEGWSGTSTDTQYF
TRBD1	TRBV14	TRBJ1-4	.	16	TGTGCCAGCAAGGGAAGCGAGGGGGACAGGGAAGAAAAACTGTTTTTT	CASKGSEGDREEKLFF
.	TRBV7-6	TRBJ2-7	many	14	TGTGCCAGCAGCTCGAAGGGCCCTTTGTACGAGCAGTACTTC	CASSSKGPLYEQYF
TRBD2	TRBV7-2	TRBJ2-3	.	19	TGTGCCAGCAGCACAGCGGGACTAGCGGGAGCTTTTGGCACAGATACGCAGTATTTT	CASSTAGLAGAFGTDTQYF
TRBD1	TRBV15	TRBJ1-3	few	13	TGTGCCACCGAGGGGGCAGGCGGAAACACCATATATTTT	CATEGAGGNTIYF
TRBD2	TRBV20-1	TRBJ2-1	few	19	TGCAGTGCTAGTCCTAGCTTCCTAGCGGGGGGACTCTCCTACAATGAGCAGTTCTTC	CSASPSFLAGGLSYNEQFF
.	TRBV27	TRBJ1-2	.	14	TGTGCCAGCAGTTTATCGGGGAGGCCGGATGGCTACACCTTC	CASSLSGRPDGYTF
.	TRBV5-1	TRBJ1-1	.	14	TGCGCCAGCAGCTCCACGGCGGGGACCACTGAAGCTTTCTTT	CASSSTAGTTEAFF
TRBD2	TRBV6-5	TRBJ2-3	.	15	TGTGCCAGCAGTTATAGCGGGTCCCTTGGGGATACGCAGTATTTT	CASSYSGSLGDTQYF
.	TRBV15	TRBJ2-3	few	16	TGTGCCACCAGCAGCGAACTAGCTCCTCGCACAGATACGCAGTATTTT	CATSSELAPRTDTQYF
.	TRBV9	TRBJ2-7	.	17	TGTGCCAGCAGCCCCGCTGGAGGGACAGCGCGCTCCTACGAGCAGTACTTC	CASSPAGGTARSYEQYF
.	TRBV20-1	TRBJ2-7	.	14	TGCAGTGCTAGGCCGGGGGCGGGCCCCTACGAGCAGTACTTC	CSARPGAGPYEQYF
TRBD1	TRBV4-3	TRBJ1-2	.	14	TGCGCCAGCAGCCGGGCGGACAGGTTGGGAGGCTACACCTTC	CASSRADRLGGYTF
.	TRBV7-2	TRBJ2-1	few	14	TGTGCCAGCAGAAACAGAGCCATAAACAATGAGCAGTTCTTC	CASRNRAINNEQFF
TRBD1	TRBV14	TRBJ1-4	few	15	TGTGCCAGCAGCCGACGGACAGGACTTAATGAAAAACTGTTTTTT	CASSRRTGLNEKLFF
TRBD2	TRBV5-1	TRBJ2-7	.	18	TGCGCCAGCAGCTTGGAAGGGACTAGCGGGAGGACCTCCTACGAGCAGTACTTC	CASSLEGTSGRTSYEQYF
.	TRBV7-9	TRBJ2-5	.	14	TGTGCCAGCAGCTTAAGTCCCCCCCTAGAGACCCAGTACTTC	CASSLSPPLETQYF
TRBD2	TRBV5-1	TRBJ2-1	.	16	TGCGCCAGCAGCTTGGCCTGGACTAGCGGGGAAAATGAGCAGTTCTTC	CASSLAWTSGENEQFF
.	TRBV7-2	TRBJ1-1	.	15	TGTGCCAGCAGCCTGGGGCAGGGGTGGAACACTGAAGCTTTCTTT	CASSLGQGWNTEAFF
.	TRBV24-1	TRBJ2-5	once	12	TGTGCCACCAGTGATCCCGCCAAGACCCAGTACTTC	CATSDPAKTQYF
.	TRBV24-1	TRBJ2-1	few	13	TGTGCCACCAGTGATTCAATACAGCATGAGCAGTTCTTC	CATSDSIQHEQFF
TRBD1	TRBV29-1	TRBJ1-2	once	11	TGCAGCGCTGGACAGGGGGGAGGCTACACCTTC	CSAGQGGGYTF
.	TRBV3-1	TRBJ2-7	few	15	TGTGCCAGCAGCCAAGATACATGGAGCTCCTACGAGCAGTACTTC	CASSQDTWSSYEQYF
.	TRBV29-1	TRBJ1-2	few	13	TGCAGCGTTGATCCGACAGATAACTATGGCTACACCTTC	CSVDPTDNYGYTF
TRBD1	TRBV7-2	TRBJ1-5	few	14	TGTGCCAGCAGCTTCGGGACAGGGAGGCAGCCCCAGCATTTT	CASSFGTGRQPQHF
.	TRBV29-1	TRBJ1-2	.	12	TGCAGCGTTACCTTAGGGGGGGAAGGCTACACCTTC	CSVTLGGEGYTF
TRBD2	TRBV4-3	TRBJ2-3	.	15	TGCGCCAGCAGCCAAGCGACGGGAGGGGAAGATACGCAGTATTTT	CASSQATGGEDTQYF
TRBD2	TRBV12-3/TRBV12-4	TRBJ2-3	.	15	TGTGCCAGCAGACTAGCGGGGAGAAGCACAGATACGCAGTATTTT	CASRLAGRSTDTQYF
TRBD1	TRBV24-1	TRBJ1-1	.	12	TGTGCCACCAGTGATTGGACAGGGAGCGCTTTCTTT	CATSDWTGSAFF
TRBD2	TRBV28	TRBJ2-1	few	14	TGTGCCAGCATGACTAGCGGTTACTACAATGAGCAGTTCTTC	CASMTSGYYNEQFF
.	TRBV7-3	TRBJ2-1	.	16	TGTGCCAGCAGCTTTTCCAGATTAGATGGGGGCAATGAGCAGTTCTTC	CASSFSRLDGGNEQFF
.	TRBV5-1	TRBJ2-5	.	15	TGCGCCAGCAGCTTGGCCAGGGTAGCGGAGGAGACCCAGTACTTC	CASSLARVAEETQYF
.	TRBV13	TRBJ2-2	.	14	TGTGCCAGCAATCTCGCGCCGGGAACCGGGGAGCTGTTTTTT	CASNLAPGTGELFF
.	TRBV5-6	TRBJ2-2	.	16	TGTGCCAGCAGCTTTCGGAGCGGCACGAACACCGGGGAGCTGTTTTTT	CASSFRSGTNTGELFF
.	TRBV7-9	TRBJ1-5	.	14	TGTGCCAGCAGCTTACTTAATAGCAATCAGCCCCAGCATTTT	CASSLLNSNQPQHF
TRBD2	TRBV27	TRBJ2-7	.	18	TGTGCCAGCAGAGCCAAGAGGTGGGGACTAGCGGGTTCCTACGAGCAGTACTTC	CASRAKRWGLAGSYEQYF
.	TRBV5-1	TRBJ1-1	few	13	TGCGCCAGCAGCGGGGCCGCCAACACTGAAGCTTTCTTT	CASSGAANTEAFF
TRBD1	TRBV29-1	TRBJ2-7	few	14	TGCAGCGCCCAGGGAGGGACAGGGCCTTCCGAGCAGTACTTC	CSAQGGTGPSEQYF
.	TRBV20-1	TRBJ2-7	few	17	TGCAGTGCTAGAGATTCAGCAGGGCCGGCGGGCTCCTACGAGCAGTACTTC	CSARDSAGPAGSYEQYF